The 8 T cell receptor beta chains below come from one sample, sequenced in a study of blood T cell repertoires in COVID-19. Sequencing was performed with immunoSEQ multiplex PCR; in TCRdb, only in-frame clones are kept and a portion is missing. Here the sample spans 100,000 or so clones, around 87% being singletons. The sequenced sample consisted of peripheral blood. The receptors were sampled from a human donor in a cohort sampled during active COVID-19.

The chain uses TRBV4-1 and TRBJ2-7; D gene unclear. The CDR3 runs to 12 residues. V dropped 0 bases and J dropped 6 bases, with 6 bases sitting between them. Germline V gives CDR1 MGHRA, CDR2 YSYEKL. The chain's CDR3 is CASSQDGREQYF. As DNA, the CDR3 is TGCGCCAGCAGCCAAGATGGGCGCGAGCAGTACTTC.

The gene calls are TRBV6-5 and TRBJ2-7, with 7 positions matching TRBD1. V shed 8 bases and J 3 bases; nucleotides not matched to a gene: 10. This CDR3 comprises 14 residues. Germline lookup yields CDR1 MNHEY and CDR2 SVGAGI. DNA for the CDR3: TGTGCCAGCCGTAACAGGGGCATTAGCTACGAGCAGTACTTC. Its translation is CASRNRGISYEQYF.

The rearrangement joins TRBV6-5 to TRBJ2-7; 9 bases match TRBD2. Germline V gives CDR1 MNHEY, CDR2 SVGAGI. V shed 2 bases, J shed 6 bases, and the junction held 8 bases outside the gene matches. The CDR3 has 15 residues. The CDR3 DNA reads TGTGCCAGCAGTTACCTAGCGGGGTCTGGTCGCGAGCAGTACTTC. Protein product: CASSYLAGSGREQYF.

The V gene is TRBV6-6, the J gene TRBJ2-7; a possible D gene is TRBD2 (5 bases). Trimming removed 7 bases from V and 3 bases from J, with 19 bases in between. Germline loops: CDR1 MNHNY, CDR2 SVGAGI (reference sequence). The CDR3 is made up of 15 amino acids. The CDR3 is CASKITEVVNYEQYF. CDR3 nucleotide sequence: TGTGCCAGCAAGATAACGGAGGTGGTAAACTACGAGCAGTACTTC.

This clone was counted between two and nine times. V gene TRBV7-8 combines with J gene TRBJ2-2; D possibly corresponds to TRBD1 (5 bases). The V gene lost 4 bases and the J gene lost 6 bases, with 12 bases spanning the gap. Germline V CDR1 and CDR2: SGHVS, FQNEAQ. The CDR3 consists of 14 residues. CDR3 DNA sequence: TGTGCCAGCAGCTGGTCCCAGGGCTCCGGGGAGCTGTTTTTT. Translated, it gives CASSWSQGSGELFF. Filled out from reference TRBV7-8 and TRBJ2-2, the complete variable domain reads GAGVSQSPRYKVAKRGQDVALRCDPISGHVSLFWYQQALGQGPEFLTYFQNEAQLDKSGLPSDRFFAERPEGSVSTLKIQRTQQEDSAVYLCASSWSQGSGELFFGEGSRLTVL.

The rearrangement uses TRBV3-1 (or the pseudogene TRBV3-2) and TRBJ1-2; D unresolved. V was pared by 0 bases and J by 0 bases, with 11 bases between. The CDR3 length is 16 residues. Germline-derived CDR1 and CDR2 are LGHDT and YNNKEL (reference sequence). CDR3 DNA sequence: TGTGCCAGCAGCCAAGATCCCGTCCTAGCTAACTATGGCTACACCTTC. This translates into CASSQDPVLANYGYTF.

The chain joins TRBV4-1 to TRBJ2-3; TRBD2 aligns across 7 bases. Germline CDR1 MGHRA, CDR2 YSYEKL. V trimming: 7 bases; J trimming: 7 bases; junction bases outside the gene matches: 20. CDR3 size: 17 residues. Here the CDR3 reads CASKVATGGPSGNTQYF. The CDR3 DNA reads as TGCGCCAGCAAGGTAGCGACGGGGGGACCTTCGGGGAATACGCAGTATTTT.

The V and J genes are TRBV6-5 and TRBJ1-1, with 8 bases fitting TRBD1. CDR3 length: 14 amino acids. V shed 6 bases, J shed 3 bases, and the junction held 6 bases outside the gene matches. Germline CDR1 MNHEY, CDR2 SVGAGI. CDR3 DNA: TGTGCCAGCAGGCTCGACAGGGGACACACTGAAGCTTTCTTT. Residues: CASRLDRGHTEAFF.